Given below is one T cell receptor beta chain in context. As yet, its antigen is unknown. V dropped 1 base and J dropped 6 bases, with 13 bases sitting between them. From germline, CDR1 is LGHDT and CDR2 YNNKEL (reference sequence). The CDR3 consists of 15 residues. The study sequenced TCR beta in blood CD8+ and CD4+ T cells. Controls matched for sex and age were healthy donors. The RNA, about 0.5 to 1 ug, was put through reverse transcription using random hexamers. Via MiXCR, TCRdb re-called the immunoSEQ multiplex PCR reads, giving one row per CDR3 protein. The sample records about 110,000 distinct CDR3 sequences, about 96% being singletons. The data were taken from a study of CD8 T cells in Susac syndrome. General study points: Acknowledgment was made by the study that its TCR sequencing and HLA analysis involved a relatively small number of individuals.

The chain combines TRBV3-1 with TRBJ2-1; D is possibly TRBD1 (6 bases). The TCR comes from a human donor in good health. Specimen: CD4+ T cells from PBMCs. The CDR3 loop is CASSQATRGGNEQFF. CDR3 DNA sequence: TGTGCCAGCAGCCAAGCAACTAGAGGGGGCAATGAGCAGTTCTTC.